This TCR beta chain stems from a study of blood T cell repertoires in COVID-19. Turning to the study itself: COVID-19 samples collected from the United States, Italy and Spain covered acute and convalescent phases. PBMCs, B-cell-depleted T cells, or T cells provided the cDNA or gDNA that made up the material.

Per germline, CDR1 MNHNS and CDR2 SASEGT. The CDR3 covers 13 residues. Trimming removed 0 bases at V and 8 bases at J, with 8 bases between. Assay: immunoSEQ multiplex PCR; the TCRdb copy retains only in-frame clones and omits some. Of about 180,000 clones in the sample, roughly 88% are singletons; the top ten hold 4%. The clonotype was recovered from a woman aged 25 to 39 with acute or convalescent COVID-19. Sequenced: peripheral blood. The genes are TRBV6-1 and TRBJ2-1; D unclear. CDR3 DNA: TGTGCCAGCAGTGAAGCCTACGAGGATGAGCAGTTCTTC. This translates into CASSEAYEDEQFF.